This TCR beta chain was recovered during a study of Graves' ophthalmopathy and Graves' hyperthyroidism. TCR beta CDR3 regions were amplified from RNA transcripts. An initial RT-PCR round employing HTBI primers preceded a second-round multiplex PCR. TCRdb re-called the multiplex PCR reads with MiXCR, one entry per CDR3 protein. Of 650,000 to 800,000 distinct CDR3 sequences detected, under 50% appear once; the ten largest clones hold under 3.5%. This clonotype was counted a few times. No antigen is known for it. The junction differs from germline at one of its ends, possibly a read error. The CDR3 spans 14 residues. Germline CDR1 is SSHAT and CDR2 is FNYEAQ (reference sequence). Study-wide points: Using 13 signatures, a model distinguished ophthalmopathy from stable hyperthyroidism, reaching around 90% sensitivity and over 65% specificity.

A diagnosis was made from clinical symptoms together with serum thyroxine, TRAb, thyroid ultrasound and orbital computed tomography. PBMCs were obtained from about 9.4 ml of fresh peripheral blood. The sequence derives from an adult man with Graves' ophthalmopathy. The chain links TRBV7-7 to TRBJ2-5; TRBD1 is a possible D gene (6 bases). Input material: peripheral blood. Here the CDR3 reads CASSQQGTGETQYF. The CDR3, as DNA: TGTGCTAGCAGCCAACAGGGAACCGGGGAGACCCAGTACTTC.